Sequencing of this T cell receptor (beta chain) was carried out in a study of neurological immune-mediated disorders. This clonotype was seen repeatedly, ten times or more. This CDR3 has 14 residues. V was shortened by 4 bases and J by 4 bases, with 11 bases between the two germline ends. Germline assignment: CDR1 SNHLY and CDR2 FYNNEI. From the 5' RACE reads, TCRdb called clonotypes with MiXCR, one entry per CDR3 protein. Of about 30,000 distinct CDR3 sequences in the sample, around 15% were seen once. The sequenced sample consisted of PBMCs. The receptor comes from a man between 65 and 80 years old in good health. The chain recombines TRBV2 with TRBJ1-5; a possible D gene is TRBD1 (5 bases). CDR3 amino acids: CASSGDGLNQPQHF. The CDR3 DNA follows: TGTGCCAGCAGTGGGGACGGCCTAAATCAGCCCCAGCATTTT.